Sequencing of this T cell receptor (beta chain) was carried out in a study of vaccination and CD4 T cells after COVID-19. Overall study results and limits: The study sampled relatively few convalescent patients and omitted early post-infection timepoints.

Germline V gene lookup returns CDR1 KGHDR and CDR2 SFDVKD. The trim removed 4 bases at V and 3 bases at J, leaving 6 bases unmatched. The CDR3 contains 16 residues. Documented time point: late sampling 161 to 241 days after vaccination in three convalescent patients. Treatment described: roughly nine-day PBMC culture with coronavirus spike peptide pools or control peptides (ViraFEST assay). Once obtained from cultured CD4+ T cells, the DNA was sequenced using the Oncomine TCR Beta short-read assay. In TCRdb, the PCR reads were re-called with MiXCR into one record per CDR3 protein. Of about 22,000 distinct CDR3 sequences in the sample, roughly 33% were seen once. To note about this clonotype: Its specificity is not known.

This clonotype originated in a human donor who had recovered from COVID-19. The specimen was CD4+ T cells from blood, cultured in vitro, collected about 7 months after SARS-CoV-2 vaccination. This chain links TRBV24-1 with TRBJ2-1; TRBD1 matches 9 bases. CDR3 bases: TGTGCCACCAGTGACCCTAGGACAGGGGACTACAATGAGCAGTTCTTC. The encoded protein is CATSDPRTGDYNEQFF.